This T cell receptor beta chain was captured in a study of T cells in Graves' hyperthyroidism and ophthalmopathy. This clonotype came up a few times. The CDR3 spans 16 residues. The V gene lost 1 base and the J gene lost 5 bases, with 14 bases spanning the gap. Per the germline V gene, CDR1 is MGHRA and CDR2 is YSYEKL. TCR beta CDR3 regions were amplified from RNA transcripts. The HTBI primer set drove a first-round RT-PCR of the TCR CDR3. TCRdb analysed the multiplex PCR reads with MiXCR anew, one entry per CDR3 protein. The table has about 98,000 distinct CDR3 sequences, approximately 42% seen once; the top ten hold roughly 10%.

The chain recombines TRBV4-1 with TRBJ2-2; D call uncertain. The sequencing input was peripheral blood or thyroid tissue (not recorded which). This clonotype was sampled from a woman aged 25 to 45 with Graves' hyperthyroidism. CDR3 residues: CASSQAGHYFTGELFF. CDR3 DNA: TGCGCCAGCAGCCAAGCCGGGCACTATTTTACCGGGGAGCTGTTTTTT.